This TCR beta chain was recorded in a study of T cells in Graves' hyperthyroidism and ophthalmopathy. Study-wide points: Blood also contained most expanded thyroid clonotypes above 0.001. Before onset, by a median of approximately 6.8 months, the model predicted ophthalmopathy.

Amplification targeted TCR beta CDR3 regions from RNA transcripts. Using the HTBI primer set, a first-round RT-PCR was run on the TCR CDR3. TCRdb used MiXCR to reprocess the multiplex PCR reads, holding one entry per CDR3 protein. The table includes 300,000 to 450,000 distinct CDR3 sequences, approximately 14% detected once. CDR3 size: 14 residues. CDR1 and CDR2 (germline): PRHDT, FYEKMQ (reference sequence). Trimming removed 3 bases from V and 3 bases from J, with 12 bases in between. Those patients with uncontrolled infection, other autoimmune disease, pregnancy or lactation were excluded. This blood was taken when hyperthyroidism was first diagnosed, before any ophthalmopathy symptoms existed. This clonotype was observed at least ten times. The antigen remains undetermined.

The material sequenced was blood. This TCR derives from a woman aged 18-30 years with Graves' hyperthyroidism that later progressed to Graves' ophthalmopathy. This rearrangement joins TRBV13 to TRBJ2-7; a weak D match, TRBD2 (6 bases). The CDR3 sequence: CASSFGMGGYEQYF. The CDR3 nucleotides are TGTGCCAGCAGCTTTGGGATGGGGGGCTACGAGCAGTACTTC.